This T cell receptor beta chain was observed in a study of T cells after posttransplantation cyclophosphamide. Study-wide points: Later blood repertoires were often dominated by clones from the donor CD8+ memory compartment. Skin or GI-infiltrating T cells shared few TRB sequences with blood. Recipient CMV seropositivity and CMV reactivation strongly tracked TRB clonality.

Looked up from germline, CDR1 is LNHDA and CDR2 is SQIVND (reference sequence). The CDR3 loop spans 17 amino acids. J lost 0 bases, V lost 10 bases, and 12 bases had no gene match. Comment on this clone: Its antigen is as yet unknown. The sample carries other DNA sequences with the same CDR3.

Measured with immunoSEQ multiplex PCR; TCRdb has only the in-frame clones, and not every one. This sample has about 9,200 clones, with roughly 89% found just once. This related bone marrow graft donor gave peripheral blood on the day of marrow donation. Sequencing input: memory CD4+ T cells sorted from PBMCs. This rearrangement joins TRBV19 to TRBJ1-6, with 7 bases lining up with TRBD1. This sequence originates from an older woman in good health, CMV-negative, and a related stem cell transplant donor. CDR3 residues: CATQGDVRSSYNSPLHF. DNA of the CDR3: TGTGCCACCCAGGGGGACGTACGGAGCTCCTATAATTCACCCCTCCACTTT. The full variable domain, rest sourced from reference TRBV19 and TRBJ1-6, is DGGITQSPKYLFRKEGQNVTLSCEQNLNHDAMYWYRQDPGQGLRLIYYSQIVNDFQKGDIAEGYSVSREKKESFPLTVTSAQKNPTAFYLCATQGDVRSSYNSPLHFGNGTRLTVT.